What follows are 4 T cell receptor beta chains derived from one specimen sequenced in a study of CD8 T cells in Susac syndrome. RNA was extracted with the RNeasy kit, and a quantity of roughly 0.45 to 1 ug was reverse transcribed using random hexamers. TCRdb ran MiXCR on the immunoSEQ multiplex PCR reads and lists one entry per CDR3 protein. The repertoire holds 150,000 to 200,000 distinct CDR3 sequences, with roughly 90% as singletons. The sequenced sample was CD4+ T cells from PBMCs. The receptors stem from a human donor with Susac syndrome.

The chain carries TRBV12-3 or TRBV12-4 and TRBJ2-3; D is possibly TRBD2 (6 bases). Trimming cost V 5 bases and J 2 bases, with 14 bases left between them. This CDR3 has 15 amino acids. DNA for the CDR3: TGTGCCAGCAGTCGACTAGTGGTCTACACAGATACGCAGTATTTT. The encoded protein is CASSRLVVYTDTQYF.

The chain has TRBV10-1 and TRBJ2-3; 13 bases match TRBD2. This CDR3 has 13 residues. The germline CDR1 and CDR2 sequences are WNHNN and SYGVQD (reference sequence). Trimming removed 4 bases from V and 9 bases from J; junction bases left unmatched: 1. In DNA, the CDR3 is TGCGCCAGCAGTGGACTAGCGGGAGGAACGCAGTATTTT. Residues: CASSGLAGGTQYF.

The chain has TRBV27 and TRBJ2-5; D is uncertain. This CDR3 spans 11 amino acids. The V gene's germline CDR1 is MNHEY and CDR2 SMNVEV (reference sequence). V was pared by 5 bases and J by 5 bases, with 6 bases between. The CDR3 loop is CASSHLETQYF. For the CDR3, the DNA is TGTGCCAGCAGTCACCTGGAGACCCAGTACTTC.

The chain couples TRBV25-1 to TRBJ2-3; TRBD2 matches 8 bases. After removal of 9 bases from V and 4 bases from J, the junction contained 9 bases not matched to a gene. In germline, CDR1 is MGHDK, CDR2 SYGVNS. The CDR3 covers 14 residues. The CDR3 DNA follows: TGTGCCAGTCCGGACAGCGGGAGACCAGATACGCAGTATTTT. The encoded protein is CASPDSGRPDTQYF.